This entry lists 24 T cell receptor beta chains sequenced from one sample in a study of PD-L1 blockade in urothelial cancer. Some clones are missing from TCRdb's copy, which holds only in-frame ones; the method was immunoSEQ multiplex PCR. Among about 52,000 clones, over 70% were seen once, and the ten largest hold 5.8%. The starting material was PBMCs, obtained around atezolizumab (anti-PD-L1) treatment. These receptors were obtained from a man in his forties with urothelial cancer.

The chain employs TRBV4-1 and TRBJ2-2; D possibly corresponds to TRBD2 (7 bases). V was clipped by 0 bases and J by 4 bases, with 12 bases between them. Looked up from germline, CDR1 is MGHRA and CDR2 is YSYEKL. The CDR3 is 16 residues long. The CDR3: CASSQEGGALTGELFF. In DNA, the CDR3 is TGCGCCAGCAGCCAAGAAGGGGGGGCTCTCACCGGGGAGCTGTTTTTT.

This clone has a handful of counts. The genes are TRBV7-9 and TRBJ1-2, with 11 positions matching TRBD1. The CDR3 has 15 amino acids. Per germline, CDR1 SEHNR and CDR2 FQNEAQ (reference sequence). Germline trimming cut 2 bases from V and 8 bases from J; bases unmatched to any gene: 7. CDR3 residues: CASSLTGQGAEGYTF. The CDR3 DNA reads as TGTGCCAGCAGCTTAACTGGACAGGGGGCGGAGGGCTACACCTTC.

CDR3 residues: CASSPGTGGETQYF. Written as DNA, the CDR3 is TGTGCCAGCAGTCCAGGGACAGGGGGGGAGACCCAGTACTTC. This rearrangement joins TRBV27 to TRBJ2-5; the match to TRBD1 covers 11 bases. CDR1 MNHEY and CDR2 SMNVEV come from the germline V gene (reference sequence). J gave up 5 bases and V 5 bases, and 4 bases lay outside the gene matches. CDR3 length: 14 residues.

The chain has TRBV5-1 and TRBJ2-2; TRBD2 agrees at 9 bases. Germline-derived CDR1 and CDR2 are SGHRS and YFSETQ. CDR3 length equals 17 residues. V trimming: 0 bases; J trimming: 1 base; junction bases outside the gene matches: 4. Written as DNA, the CDR3 is TGCGCCAGCAGCTTGGGGAATAGCGGGAGGAACACCGGGGAGCTGTTTTTT. Encoded protein: CASSLGNSGRNTGELFF.

The chain combines TRBV18 with TRBJ1-1, with D uncertain. CDR1 and CDR2 from the germline V gene are KGHSH and LQKENI. The CDR3 covers 14 residues. V shed 6 bases and J shed 13 bases, with 24 bases lying between them. The CDR3 loop is CASSPEGGAVRGFF. The CDR3 DNA follows: TGTGCCAGCTCCCCCGAAGGCGGAGCCGTGAGAGGTTTCTTT. Full variable domain (missing parts from reference TRBV18 and TRBJ1-1): NAGVMQNPRHLVRRRGQEARLRCSPMKGHSHVYWYRQLPEEGLKFMVYLQKENIIDESGMPKERFSAEFPKEGPSILRIQQVVRGDSAAYFCASSPEGGAVRGFFGQGTRLTVV.

The rearrangement links TRBV6-6 to TRBJ2-7; 7 bases agree with TRBD2. Per the germline V gene, CDR1 is MNHNY and CDR2 is SVGAGI (reference sequence). The J segment lost 0 bases and the V segment lost 4 bases, leaving 6 bases of the junction unmatched. The CDR3 has 15 amino acids. CDR3 sequence: CASSSREVSSYEQYF. The CDR3 DNA reads as TGTGCCAGCAGTTCCCGGGAGGTCTCCTCCTACGAGCAGTACTTC.

The V gene is TRBV28, the J gene TRBJ2-5; TRBD2 might be the D (5 bases). There are 16 residues in the CDR3. Germline V gene lookup returns CDR1 MDHEN and CDR2 SYDVKM. Trimming shortened V by 6 bases and J by 5 bases, and 22 bases separated the two germline ends. CDR3 in amino acids: CASRLRGLKRVETQYF. In DNA, the CDR3 is TGTGCCAGCAGACTCCGGGGTCTAAAGAGGGTGGAGACCCAGTACTTC.

The chain is built from TRBV7-3 and TRBJ2-2; D ambiguous. The germline V gene encodes CDR1 SGHTA and CDR2 FQGTGA. This CDR3 has 13 residues. Deletions cut 5 bases from V and 3 bases from J, with 7 bases between. The CDR3: CASSLDYTGELFF. In DNA, the CDR3 is TGTGCCAGCAGCCTAGACTACACCGGGGAGCTGTTTTTT.

The rearrangement links TRBV7-2 to TRBJ2-7, with TRBD2 matching over 7 bases. Losses at the gene ends were 1 base for V and 0 bases for J; bases not matched to a gene: 6. The CDR3 has 16 amino acids. Germline V gene lookup returns CDR1 SGHTA and CDR2 FQGNSA. CDR3: CASSLDGGGISYEQYF. CDR3 nucleotide sequence: TGTGCCAGCAGCTTAGATGGGGGAGGGATCTCCTACGAGCAGTACTTC.

This clone was seen once. The chain recombines TRBV19 with TRBJ1-2, with 8 positions matching TRBD1. Germline V gene data show CDR1 as LNHDA and CDR2 as SQIVND (reference sequence). This CDR3 is 13 amino acids long. The V and J ends lost 8 bases and 14 bases, in that order; junction bases with no gene match: 16. The CDR3 here is CASASRIRGQSTF. The CDR3, as DNA: TGTGCCAGTGCCTCGCGCATCAGGGGGCAAAGTACCTTC.

This clone was observed a few times. The V call is TRBV7-2, the J call TRBJ2-1, with 7 nucleotides matching TRBD2. V shed 5 bases, J shed 0 bases, and the junction held 16 bases outside the gene matches. CDR3 length: 19 residues. Germline-derived CDR1 and CDR2 are SGHTA and FQGNSA. DNA for the CDR3: TGTGCCAGCAGCCCCCAGGGAGGGAGCGGGGTCAGCTCCTACAATGAGCAGTTCTTC. This gives the protein CASSPQGGSGVSSYNEQFF.

The gene calls are TRBV30 and TRBJ2-7, with 10 bases aligning to TRBD1. Germline-derived CDR1 and CDR2 are GTSNPN and SVGIG (reference sequence). J was trimmed by 4 bases and V by 1 base; bases with no gene match: 4. The CDR3 is made up of 14 amino acids. CDR3 in amino acids: CAWSGDRGFYEQYF. The CDR3 DNA is TGTGCCTGGAGTGGGGACAGGGGTTTTTACGAGCAGTACTTC.

The chain couples TRBV7-9 to TRBJ1-5, with 7 bases lining up with TRBD1. Germline loops: CDR1 SEHNR, CDR2 FQNEAQ (reference sequence). The CDR3 loop spans 14 amino acids. V lost 3 bases, J lost 7 bases, and 6 bases stayed unmatched. CDR3 sequence: CASSFGGGGQPQHF. The CDR3 DNA reads as TGTGCCAGCAGCTTCGGAGGGGGCGGACAGCCCCAGCATTTT.

The chain has TRBV7-3 and TRBJ2-2, with D uncertain. Germline V gene data show CDR1 as SGHTA and CDR2 as FQGTGA. The ends were cut back, 7 bases at V and 5 bases at J, with 20 bases in the middle. This CDR3 comprises 16 residues. The CDR3 DNA reads as TGTGCCAGCACCGAAGGAGCTTCTCCCGGGACCGGGGAGCTGTTTTTT. The encoded protein is CASTEGASPGTGELFF.

This chain connects TRBV2 to TRBJ2-7; a weak D match, TRBD1 (6 bases). Germline lookup yields CDR1 SNHLY and CDR2 FYNNEI. CDR3 length: 14 residues. Trimming took off 7 bases at V and 2 bases at J, with 15 bases between the two ends. CDR3 nucleotide sequence: TGTGCCAGCATGGAACAGGGCCCAACCTACGAGCAGTACTTC. Its protein product is CASMEQGPTYEQYF.

The chain joins TRBV6-5 to TRBJ2-1, with 8 bases matching TRBD2. V was clipped by 2 bases and J by 6 bases; unmatched bases: 6. The CDR3 has 15 amino acids. Germline values: CDR1 MNHEY, CDR2 SVGAGI. CDR3 amino acids: CASSYDGRAVNEQFF. Written as DNA, the CDR3 is TGTGCCAGCAGTTACGACGGGAGGGCCGTCAATGAGCAGTTCTTC.

This clone was recorded only once. The rearrangement joins TRBV30 to TRBJ2-6; no reliable D call. Trimming left V 8 bases short and J 2 bases short, with 10 bases between. The length of the CDR3 is 13 residues. Germline CDR1 reads GTSNPN; CDR2 reads SVGIG (reference sequence). The CDR3 nucleotides are TGTGCCGGTCACATTACTGGGGCCAACGTCCTGACTTTC. Its translation is CAGHITGANVLTF.

The chain joins TRBV29-1 to TRBJ1-3, with D possibly being TRBD1 (6 bases). The V and J ends lost 6 bases and 4 bases respectively, with 10 bases between them. CDR1 is SQVTM and CDR2 is ANQGSEA in the germline V gene. The CDR3 runs 12 residues. CDR3 nucleotide sequence: TGCAGCGTCAGGGGCATCGGAAACACCATATATTTT. Its protein product is CSVRGIGNTIYF.

This clone is a singleton in its sample. The chain links TRBV6-5 to TRBJ1-1, with TRBD1 matching over 7 bases. CDR1 and CDR2 from the germline V gene are MNHEY and SVGAGI. There are 14 residues in the CDR3. Trimming removed 5 bases from V and 1 base from J; junction bases left unmatched: 4. CDR3: CASSDRAANTEAFF. CDR3 DNA sequence: TGTGCCAGCAGTGACAGGGCAGCGAACACTGAAGCTTTCTTT.

The CDR3, as DNA: TGCGCCAGCAGCTCGAGTGGGGGGGGAACTGAAGCTTTCTTT. This encodes CASSSSGGGTEAFF. This chain connects TRBV5-1 to TRBJ1-1, with D maybe TRBD1 (5 bases). The CDR3 is 14 residues long. Trimming took off 3 bases at V and 5 bases at J, with 14 bases between the two ends. Germline-derived CDR1 and CDR2 are SGHRS and YFSETQ.

This clone was counted a single time. The CDR3 spells CASSPRGGSYNEQFF. The DNA for the CDR3 is TGTGCCAGTAGTCCTAGGGGGGGCTCCTACAATGAGCAGTTCTTC. The chain carries TRBV19 and TRBJ2-1; tentatively, D is TRBD2 (7 bases). The CDR3 has 15 residues. Germline values: CDR1 LNHDA, CDR2 SQIVND (reference sequence). V dropped 5 bases and J dropped 0 bases, with 11 bases sitting between them.

The chain joins TRBV7-9 to TRBJ2-7; D is perhaps TRBD1 (7 bases). Trimming stripped 11 bases from V and 2 bases from J, with 19 bases between. This CDR3 has 14 amino acids. Germline assignment: CDR1 SEHNR and CDR2 FQNEAQ (reference sequence). In nucleotides, the CDR3 is TGTGCCTCCTCCGAGGAGGGGGCGGCCTACGAGCAGTACTTC. Its protein is CASSEEGAAYEQYF.

The chain recombines TRBV7-6 with TRBJ1-1; unclear D gene. In germline, CDR1 is SGHVS, CDR2 FNYEAQ. The V gene lost 2 bases and the J gene lost 1 base, with 11 bases spanning the gap. The CDR3 length is 15 residues. The CDR3 DNA follows: TGTGCCAGCAGCTTAACAGAATTCACGAACACTGAAGCTTTCTTT. Its translation is CASSLTEFTNTEAFF.

The V gene is TRBV10-1, the J gene TRBJ1-2; D remains ambiguous. CDR3 size: 13 residues. The ends were cut back, 5 bases at V and 6 bases at J, with 13 bases in the middle. Germline V gene data show CDR1 as WNHNN and CDR2 as SYGVQD (reference sequence). CDR3 sequence: CASSPTLAHGYTF. CDR3 sequence (DNA): TGCGCCAGCAGTCCGACTCTGGCTCATGGCTACACCTTC.